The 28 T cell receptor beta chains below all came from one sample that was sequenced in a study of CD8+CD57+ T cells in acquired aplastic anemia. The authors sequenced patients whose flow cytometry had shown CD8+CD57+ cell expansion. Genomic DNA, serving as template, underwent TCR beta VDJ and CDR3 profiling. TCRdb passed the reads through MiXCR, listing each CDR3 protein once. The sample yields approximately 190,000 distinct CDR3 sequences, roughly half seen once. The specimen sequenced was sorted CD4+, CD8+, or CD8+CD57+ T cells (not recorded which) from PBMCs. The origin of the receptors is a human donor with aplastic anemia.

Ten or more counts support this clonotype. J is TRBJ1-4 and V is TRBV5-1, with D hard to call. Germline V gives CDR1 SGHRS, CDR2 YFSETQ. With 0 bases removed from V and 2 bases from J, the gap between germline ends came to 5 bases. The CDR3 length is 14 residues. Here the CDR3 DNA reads TGCGCCAGCAGCTTGGTTGCCACTAATGAAAAACTGTTTTTT. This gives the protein CASSLVATNEKLFF.

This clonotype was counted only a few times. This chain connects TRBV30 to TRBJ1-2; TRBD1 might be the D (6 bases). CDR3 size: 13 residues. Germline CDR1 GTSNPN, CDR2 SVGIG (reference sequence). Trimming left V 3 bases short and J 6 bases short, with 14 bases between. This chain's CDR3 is CAWSPQGLNGYTF. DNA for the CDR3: TGTGCCTGGAGCCCCCAGGGGCTGAATGGCTACACCTTC.

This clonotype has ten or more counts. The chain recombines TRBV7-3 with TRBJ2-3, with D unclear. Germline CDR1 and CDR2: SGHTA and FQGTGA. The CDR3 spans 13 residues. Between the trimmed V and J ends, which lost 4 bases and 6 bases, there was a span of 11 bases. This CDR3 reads CASSSLMGDTQYF. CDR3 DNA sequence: TGTGCCAGCAGCTCGCTGATGGGGGATACGCAGTATTTT.

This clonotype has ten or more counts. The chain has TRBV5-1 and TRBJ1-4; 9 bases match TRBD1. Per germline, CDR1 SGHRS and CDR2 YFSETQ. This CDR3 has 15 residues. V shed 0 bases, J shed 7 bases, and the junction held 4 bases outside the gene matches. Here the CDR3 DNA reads TGCGCCAGCAGCTTGGGGACAGGGGACGTTGAAAAACTGTTTTTT. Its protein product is CASSLGTGDVEKLFF.

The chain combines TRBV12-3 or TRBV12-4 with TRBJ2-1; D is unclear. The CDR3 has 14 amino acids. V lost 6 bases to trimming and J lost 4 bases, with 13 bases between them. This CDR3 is CASSPPHSYNEQFF. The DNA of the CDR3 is TGTGCCAGCAGCCCCCCCCACAGTTACAATGAGCAGTTCTTC.

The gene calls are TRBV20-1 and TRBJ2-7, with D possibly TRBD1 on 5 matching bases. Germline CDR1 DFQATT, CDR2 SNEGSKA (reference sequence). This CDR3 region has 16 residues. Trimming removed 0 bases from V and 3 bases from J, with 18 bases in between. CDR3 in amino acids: CSARDLGLVSSYEQYF. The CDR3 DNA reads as TGCAGTGCTAGAGATTTGGGGCTGGTTTCCAGCTACGAGCAGTACTTC.

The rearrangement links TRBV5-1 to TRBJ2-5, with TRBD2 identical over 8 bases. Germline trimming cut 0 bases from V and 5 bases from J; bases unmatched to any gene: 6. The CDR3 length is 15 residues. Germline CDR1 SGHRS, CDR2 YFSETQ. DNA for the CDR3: TGCGCCAGCAGCTTGGCCGGGAGGGTAGAGGAGACCCAGTACTTC. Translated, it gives CASSLAGRVEETQYF.

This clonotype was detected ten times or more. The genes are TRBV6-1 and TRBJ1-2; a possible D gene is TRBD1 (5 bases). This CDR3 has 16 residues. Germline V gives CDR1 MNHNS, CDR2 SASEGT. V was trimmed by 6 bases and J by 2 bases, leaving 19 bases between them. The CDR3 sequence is CASSLPGTSGNYGYTF. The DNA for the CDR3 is TGTGCCAGCAGCCTACCAGGGACCTCCGGCAACTATGGCTACACCTTC.

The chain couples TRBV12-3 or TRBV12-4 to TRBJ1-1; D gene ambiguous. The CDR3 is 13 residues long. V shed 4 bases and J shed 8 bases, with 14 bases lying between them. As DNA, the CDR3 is TGTGCCAGCAGTTCCCAACGGGATGCGGAAGCTTTCTTT. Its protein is CASSSQRDAEAFF.

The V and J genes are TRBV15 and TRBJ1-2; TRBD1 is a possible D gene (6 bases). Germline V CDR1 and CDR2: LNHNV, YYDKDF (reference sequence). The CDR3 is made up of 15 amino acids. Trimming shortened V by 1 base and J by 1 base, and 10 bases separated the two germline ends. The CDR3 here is CATSRVRTDNYGYTF. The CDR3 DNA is TGTGCCACCAGCAGAGTCAGGACAGATAACTATGGCTACACCTTC.

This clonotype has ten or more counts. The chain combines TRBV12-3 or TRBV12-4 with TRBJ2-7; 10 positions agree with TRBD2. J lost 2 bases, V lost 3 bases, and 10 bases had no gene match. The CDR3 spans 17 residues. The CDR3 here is CASSFGLAGVFPYEQYF. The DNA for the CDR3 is TGTGCCAGCAGTTTTGGGCTAGCGGGAGTCTTCCCCTACGAGCAGTACTTC.

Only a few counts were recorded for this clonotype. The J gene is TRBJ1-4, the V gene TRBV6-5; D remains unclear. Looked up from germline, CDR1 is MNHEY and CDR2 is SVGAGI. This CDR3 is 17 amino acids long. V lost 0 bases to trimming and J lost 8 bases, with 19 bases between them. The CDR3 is CASSYSFSARLREKLFF. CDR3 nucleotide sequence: TGTGCCAGCAGTTACTCTTTTTCGGCCAGACTAAGGGAAAAACTGTTTTTT.

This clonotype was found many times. The CDR3 nucleotides are TGTGCCAGCAGCGTCACAGGGAATTCACCCCTCCACTTT. Protein sequence: CASSVTGNSPLHF. The chain employs TRBV9 and TRBJ1-6; maybe TRBD1 (6 bases). CDR1 and CDR2 (germline): SGDLS, YYNGEE. Trimming cost V 2 bases and J 7 bases, with 7 bases left between them. The CDR3 is 13 residues long.

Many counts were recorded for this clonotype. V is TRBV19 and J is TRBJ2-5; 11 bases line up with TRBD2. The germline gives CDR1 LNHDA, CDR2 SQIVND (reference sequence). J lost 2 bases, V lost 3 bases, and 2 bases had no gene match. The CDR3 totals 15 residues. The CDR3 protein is CASSILAGGQETQYF. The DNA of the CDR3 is TGTGCCAGTAGTATCCTAGCGGGAGGACAAGAGACCCAGTACTTC. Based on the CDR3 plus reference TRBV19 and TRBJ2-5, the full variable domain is DGGITQSPKYLFRKEGQNVTLSCEQNLNHDAMYWYRQDPGQGLRLIYYSQIVNDFQKGDIAEGYSVSREKKESFPLTVTSAQKNPTAFYLCASSILAGGQETQYFGPGTRLLVL.

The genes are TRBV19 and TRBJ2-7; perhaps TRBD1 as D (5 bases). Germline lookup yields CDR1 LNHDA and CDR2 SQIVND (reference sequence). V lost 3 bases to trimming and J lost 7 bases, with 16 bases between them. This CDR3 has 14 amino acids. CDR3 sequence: CASSIGSGIKEQYF. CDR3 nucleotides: TGTGCCAGTAGTATCGGCTCAGGGATTAAAGAGCAGTACTTC.

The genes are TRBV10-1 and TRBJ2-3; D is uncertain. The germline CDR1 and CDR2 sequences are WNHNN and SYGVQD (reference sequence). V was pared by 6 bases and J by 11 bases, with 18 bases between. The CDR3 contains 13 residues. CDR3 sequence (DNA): TGCGCCAGCAGCGCCCAGGATGCGATAGGGCAGTATTTT. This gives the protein CASSAQDAIGQYF.

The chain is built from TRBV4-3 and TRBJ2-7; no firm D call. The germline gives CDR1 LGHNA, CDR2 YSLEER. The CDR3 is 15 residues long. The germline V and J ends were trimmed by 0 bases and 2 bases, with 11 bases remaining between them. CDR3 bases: TGCGCCAGCAGCCAAGATAGAGGACGGACCTACGAGCAGTACTTC. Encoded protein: CASSQDRGRTYEQYF.

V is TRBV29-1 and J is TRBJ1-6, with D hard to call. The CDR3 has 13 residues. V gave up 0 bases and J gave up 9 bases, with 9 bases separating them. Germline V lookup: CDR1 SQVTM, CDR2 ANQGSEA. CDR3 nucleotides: TGCAGCGTTGAAGACTCTCCGGGTTCACCCCTCCACTTT. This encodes CSVEDSPGSPLHF. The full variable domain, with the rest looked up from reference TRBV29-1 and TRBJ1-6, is SAVISQKPSRDICQRGTSLTIQCQVDSQVTMMFWYRQQPGQSLTLIATANQGSEATYESGFVIDKFPISRPNLTFSTLTVSNMSPEDSSIYLCSVEDSPGSPLHFGNGTRLTVT.

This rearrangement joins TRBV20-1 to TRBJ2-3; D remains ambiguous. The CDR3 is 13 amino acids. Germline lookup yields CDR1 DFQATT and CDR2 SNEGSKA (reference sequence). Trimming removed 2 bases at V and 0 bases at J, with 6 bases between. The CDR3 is CSARQPSTDTQYF. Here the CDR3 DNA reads TGCAGTGCTAGACAGCCTAGCACAGATACGCAGTATTTT.

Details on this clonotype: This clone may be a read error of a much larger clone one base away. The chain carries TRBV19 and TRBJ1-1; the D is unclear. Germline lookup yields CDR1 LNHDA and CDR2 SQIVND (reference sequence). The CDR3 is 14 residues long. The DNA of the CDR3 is TGTGCCGGTAGTATCAAATGGAGGAACACTGAAGCTTTCTTT. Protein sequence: CAGSIKWRNTEAFF.

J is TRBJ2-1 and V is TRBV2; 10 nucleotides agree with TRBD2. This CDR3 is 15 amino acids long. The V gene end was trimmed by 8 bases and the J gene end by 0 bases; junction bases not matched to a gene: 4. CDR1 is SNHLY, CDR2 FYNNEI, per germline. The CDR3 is CASSGLADSYNEQFF. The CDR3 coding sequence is TGTGCCAGCTCCGGACTAGCGGACTCCTACAATGAGCAGTTCTTC.

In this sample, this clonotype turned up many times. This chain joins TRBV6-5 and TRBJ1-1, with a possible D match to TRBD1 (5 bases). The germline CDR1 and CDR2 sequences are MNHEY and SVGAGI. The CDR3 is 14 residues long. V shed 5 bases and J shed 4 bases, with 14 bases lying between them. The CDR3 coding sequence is TGTGCCAGCAGTCCGGGACGCCCGAGCACTGAAGCTTTCTTT. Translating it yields CASSPGRPSTEAFF.

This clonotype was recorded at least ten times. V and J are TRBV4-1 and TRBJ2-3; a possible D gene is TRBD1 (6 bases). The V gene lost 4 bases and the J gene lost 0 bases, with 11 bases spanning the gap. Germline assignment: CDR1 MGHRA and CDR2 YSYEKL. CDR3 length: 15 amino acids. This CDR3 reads CASSPFGQSTDTQYF. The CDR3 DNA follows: TGCGCCAGCAGCCCCTTCGGACAGAGCACAGATACGCAGTATTTT.

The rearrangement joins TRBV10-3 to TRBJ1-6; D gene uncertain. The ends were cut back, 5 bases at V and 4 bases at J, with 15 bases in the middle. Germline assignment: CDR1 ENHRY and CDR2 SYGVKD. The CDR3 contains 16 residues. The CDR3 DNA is TGTGCCATCAGTTACTCTACACCCCTATATAATTCACCCCTCCACTTT. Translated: CAISYSTPLYNSPLHF.

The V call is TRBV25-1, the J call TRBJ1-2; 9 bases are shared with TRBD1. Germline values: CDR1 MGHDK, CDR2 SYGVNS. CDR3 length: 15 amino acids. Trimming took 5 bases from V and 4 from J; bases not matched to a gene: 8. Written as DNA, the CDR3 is TGTGCCAGCAGTCCACCCGGACAGGGGAGCTATGGCTACACCTTC. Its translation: CASSPPGQGSYGYTF.

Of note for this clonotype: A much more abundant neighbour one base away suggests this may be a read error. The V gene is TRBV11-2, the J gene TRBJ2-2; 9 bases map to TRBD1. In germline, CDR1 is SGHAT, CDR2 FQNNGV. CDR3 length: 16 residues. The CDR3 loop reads CASSSLRTGVSGELSF. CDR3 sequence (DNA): TGTGCCAGCAGCTCCCTCCGGACAGGGGTATCCGGGGAGCTGTCTTTT.

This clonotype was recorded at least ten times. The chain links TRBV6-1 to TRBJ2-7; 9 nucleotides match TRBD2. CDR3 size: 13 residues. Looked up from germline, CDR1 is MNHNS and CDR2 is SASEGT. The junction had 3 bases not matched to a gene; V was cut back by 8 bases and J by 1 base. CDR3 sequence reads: CASRGLASYEQYF. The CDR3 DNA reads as TGTGCCAGCCGTGGACTAGCGTCCTACGAGCAGTACTTC.

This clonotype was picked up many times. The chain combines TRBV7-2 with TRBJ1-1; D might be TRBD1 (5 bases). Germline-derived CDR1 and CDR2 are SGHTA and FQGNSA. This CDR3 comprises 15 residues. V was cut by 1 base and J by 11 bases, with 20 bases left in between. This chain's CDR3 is CASSLVSGYSVLAFF. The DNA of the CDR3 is TGTGCCAGCAGCTTAGTGTCAGGGTACAGTGTTTTGGCTTTCTTT.